This T cell receptor beta chain was identified in a study of blood T cell repertoires in COVID-19 (dated by TCRdb to 2019 to 2021). About the investigation overall: Collaborator samples came from the United States, Italy and Spain and covered acute and convalescent phases of COVID-19. Subjects who had been exposed to COVID-19, were actively infected with it, or had recovered from it provided the deeply sampled blood TCRbeta repertoires that made up the dataset. Samples were obtained from the ongoing ImmuneRACE study (first 160 participants) and from about 1,300 subjects provided by 6 global collaborators. HLA class I and class II types, where available, came from metadata supplied by the sample provider rather than from assay-based typing. The repertoires were released in a freely available public database meant as a resource for research on the immune response to SARS-CoV-2. The material from the prospective study consisted of cDNA or gDNA derived from T cells, B-cell-depleted T cells, or PBMCs. A de-identified subject ID, COVID-19 status, age in years and sex were almost always included in the sample metadata. The investigation overall reported the following: The amount of clinical and demographic metadata varied by source and participant and was provided uncurated.

TCRbeta CDR3 regions were amplified from genomic DNA by means of the immunoSEQ Assay, a bias-controlled multiplex PCR. As for the original processing: Nucleated cell counts per sample were estimated from amplification of reference gene primers within the assay. To quantify the absolute abundance of each unique TCRbeta CDR3 rearrangement, sequence reads were collapsed and filtered. For each sample, productive Simpson clonality was calculated as the square root of Simpson's diversity index across productive rearrangements. In TCRdb, the immuneACCESS table is reduced to in-frame sequences with V and J assigned. These tables do not hold every clone; where another copy was compared, an unresolved V gene accounts for under half, and the others remain unexplained. D and trimming come from the DNA, and the V and J calls and clone size come from that table. The sample data list about 170,000 clones, and approximately 82% of these were observed just once. The ten largest clones take up 10% of the sample.

The CDR3 runs 13 residues from the cysteine to the phenylalanine. The only DNA kept is the CDR3, 39 bases in frame from the first base. Looking up the germline V gene yields CDR1 SGHAT and CDR2 FQNNGV. Germline trimming: 7 bases from V, 3 bases from J; junction bases outside gene matches: 2. With respect to this clone: There is no known antigen for this receptor. No much larger clone exists at a distance of one base, and base qualities are not known.

Whole blood was collected in K2EDTA tubes by collaborating institutions according to the institutions' own protocols. For TCRbeta analysis, collaborator samples were shipped as frozen whole blood, as isolated PBMCs, or as DNA extracted from either sample type. The sequenced sample was peripheral blood. The TCR originated in a woman of 80 years or more with active or convalescent COVID-19. The sequence is built from TRBV11-2 and TRBJ2-1, and TRBD2 matches 8 of the central bases. The bases are TGTGCCAGCAACCGGGGGGGCTACAATGAGCAGTTCTTC. This gives the protein CASNRGGYNEQFF.